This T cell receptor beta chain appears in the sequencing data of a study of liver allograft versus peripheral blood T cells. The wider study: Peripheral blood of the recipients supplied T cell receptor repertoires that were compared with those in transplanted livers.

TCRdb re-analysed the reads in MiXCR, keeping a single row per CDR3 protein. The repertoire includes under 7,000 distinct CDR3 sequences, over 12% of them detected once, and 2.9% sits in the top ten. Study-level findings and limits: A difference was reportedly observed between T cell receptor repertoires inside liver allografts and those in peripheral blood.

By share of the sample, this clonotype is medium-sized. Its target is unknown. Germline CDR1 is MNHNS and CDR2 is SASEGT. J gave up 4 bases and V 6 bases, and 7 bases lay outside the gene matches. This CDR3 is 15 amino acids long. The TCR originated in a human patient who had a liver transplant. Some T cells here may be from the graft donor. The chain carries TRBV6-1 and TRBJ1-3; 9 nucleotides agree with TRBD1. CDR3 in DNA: TGTGCCAGCAGACCAGTGACAGGGGGAGGAAACACCATATATTTT. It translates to CASRPVTGGGNTIYF.